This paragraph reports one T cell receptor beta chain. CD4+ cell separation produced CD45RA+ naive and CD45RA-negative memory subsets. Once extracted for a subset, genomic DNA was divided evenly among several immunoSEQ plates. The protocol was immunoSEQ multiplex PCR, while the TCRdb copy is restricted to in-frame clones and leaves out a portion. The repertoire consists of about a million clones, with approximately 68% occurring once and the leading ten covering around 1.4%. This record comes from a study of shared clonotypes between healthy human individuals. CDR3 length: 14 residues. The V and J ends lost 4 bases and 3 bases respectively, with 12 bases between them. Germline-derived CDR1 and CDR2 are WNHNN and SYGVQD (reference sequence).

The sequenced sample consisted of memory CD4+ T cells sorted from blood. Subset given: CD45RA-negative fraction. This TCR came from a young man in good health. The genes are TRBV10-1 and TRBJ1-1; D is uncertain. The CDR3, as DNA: TGCGCCAGCAGTGTTTTGAGGACCTACACTGAAGCTTTCTTT. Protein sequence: CASSVLRTYTEAFF.